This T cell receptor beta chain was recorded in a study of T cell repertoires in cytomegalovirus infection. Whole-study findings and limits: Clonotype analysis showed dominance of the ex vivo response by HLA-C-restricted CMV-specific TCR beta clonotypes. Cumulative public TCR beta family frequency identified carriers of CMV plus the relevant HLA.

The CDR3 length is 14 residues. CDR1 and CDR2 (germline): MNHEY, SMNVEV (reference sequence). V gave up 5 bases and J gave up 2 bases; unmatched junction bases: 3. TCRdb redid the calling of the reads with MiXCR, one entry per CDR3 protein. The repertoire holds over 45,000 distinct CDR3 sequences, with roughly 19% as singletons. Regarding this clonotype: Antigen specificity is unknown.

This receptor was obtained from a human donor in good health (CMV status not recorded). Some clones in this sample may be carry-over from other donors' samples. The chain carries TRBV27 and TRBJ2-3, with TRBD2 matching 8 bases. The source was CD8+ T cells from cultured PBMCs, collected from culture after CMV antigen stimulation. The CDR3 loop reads CASSRGGVTDTQYF. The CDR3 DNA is TGTGCCAGCAGTCGGGGGGGAGTCACAGATACGCAGTATTTT.